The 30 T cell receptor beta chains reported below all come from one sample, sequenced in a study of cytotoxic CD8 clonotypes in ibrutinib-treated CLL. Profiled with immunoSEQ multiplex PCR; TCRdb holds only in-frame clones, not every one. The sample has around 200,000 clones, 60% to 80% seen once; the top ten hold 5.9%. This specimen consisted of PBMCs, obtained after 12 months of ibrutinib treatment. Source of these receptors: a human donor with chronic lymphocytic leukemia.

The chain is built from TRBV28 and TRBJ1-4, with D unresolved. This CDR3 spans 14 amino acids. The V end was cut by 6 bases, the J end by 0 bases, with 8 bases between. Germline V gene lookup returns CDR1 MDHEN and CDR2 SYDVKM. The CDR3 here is CASRSGTTNEKLFF. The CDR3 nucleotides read TGTGCCAGCAGATCCGGGACAACTAATGAAAAACTGTTTTTT.

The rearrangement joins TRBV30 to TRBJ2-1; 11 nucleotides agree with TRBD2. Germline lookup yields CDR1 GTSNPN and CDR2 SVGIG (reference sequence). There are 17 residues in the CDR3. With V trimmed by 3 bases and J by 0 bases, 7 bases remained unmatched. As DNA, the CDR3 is TGTGCCTGGAGCACTAGCGGGAGCATATACTCCTACAATGAGCAGTTCTTC. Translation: CAWSTSGSIYSYNEQFF.

The chain's CDR3 is CASTRDRGPTGELFF. The CDR3 nucleotides are TGTGCCAGCACACGAGACAGGGGTCCCACCGGGGAGCTGTTTTTT. The rearrangement links TRBV6-5 to TRBJ2-2; 8 bases are a match to TRBD1. The length of the CDR3 is 15 residues. The germline V gene has CDR1 MNHEY and CDR2 SVGAGI. Unmatched junction bases numbered 8, after V lost 7 bases and J lost 4 bases.

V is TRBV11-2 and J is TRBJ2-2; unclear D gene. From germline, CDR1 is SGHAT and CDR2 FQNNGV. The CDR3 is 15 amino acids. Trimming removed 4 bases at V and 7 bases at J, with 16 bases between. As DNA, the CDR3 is TGTGCCAGCAGCTATGGCTTCATAAACGACGGGGAGCTGTTTTTT. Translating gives CASSYGFINDGELFF.

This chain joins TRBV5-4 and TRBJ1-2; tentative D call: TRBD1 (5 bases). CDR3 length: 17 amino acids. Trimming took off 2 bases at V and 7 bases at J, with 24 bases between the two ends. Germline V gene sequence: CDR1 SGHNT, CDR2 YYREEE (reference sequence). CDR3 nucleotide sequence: TGTGCCAGCAGCTTCGGAATAATTTTCAGGGAGGAGGCTGGCTACACCTTC. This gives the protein CASSFGIIFREEAGYTF.

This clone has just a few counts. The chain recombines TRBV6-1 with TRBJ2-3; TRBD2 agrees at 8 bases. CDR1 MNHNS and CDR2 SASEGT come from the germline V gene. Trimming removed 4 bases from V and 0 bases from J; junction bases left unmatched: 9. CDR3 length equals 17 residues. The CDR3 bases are TGTGCCAGCAGTGGGGGTTGGGTAGCGGGAAGCACAGATACGCAGTATTTT. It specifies CASSGGWVAGSTDTQYF.

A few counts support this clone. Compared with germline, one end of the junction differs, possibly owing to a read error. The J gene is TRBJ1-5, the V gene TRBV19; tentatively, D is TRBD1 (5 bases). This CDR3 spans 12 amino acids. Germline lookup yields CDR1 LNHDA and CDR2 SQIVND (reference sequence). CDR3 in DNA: TGTGCCAGTAGTAAGGCGGGGCTGGCGCCGTCTTTT. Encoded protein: CASSKAGLAPSF.

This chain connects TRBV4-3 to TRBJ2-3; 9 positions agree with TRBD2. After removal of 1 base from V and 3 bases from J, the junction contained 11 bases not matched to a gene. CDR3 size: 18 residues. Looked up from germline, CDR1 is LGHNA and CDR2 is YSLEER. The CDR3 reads CASSQVSASGMGTDTQYF. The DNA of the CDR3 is TGCGCCAGCAGCCAAGTCTCGGCTAGCGGGATGGGTACAGATACGCAGTATTTT.

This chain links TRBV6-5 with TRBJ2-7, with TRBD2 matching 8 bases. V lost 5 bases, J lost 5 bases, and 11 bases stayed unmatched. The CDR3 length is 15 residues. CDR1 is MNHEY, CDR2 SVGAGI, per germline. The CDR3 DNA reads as TGTGCCAGCAGTCGGAATACGGGGGGGGACCACGAGCAGTACTTC. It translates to CASSRNTGGDHEQYF.

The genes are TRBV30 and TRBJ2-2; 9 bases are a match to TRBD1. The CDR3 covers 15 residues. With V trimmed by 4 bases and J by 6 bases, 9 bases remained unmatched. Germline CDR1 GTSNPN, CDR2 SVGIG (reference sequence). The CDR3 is CAWKHRDRESGELFF. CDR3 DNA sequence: TGTGCCTGGAAACACCGGGACAGGGAATCCGGGGAGCTGTTTTTT.

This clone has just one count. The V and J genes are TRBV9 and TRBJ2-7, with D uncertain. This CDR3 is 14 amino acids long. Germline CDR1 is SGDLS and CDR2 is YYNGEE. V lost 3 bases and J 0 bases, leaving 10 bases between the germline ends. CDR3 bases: TGTGCCAGCAGCGCAGGAGTCGGCTCCTACGAGCAGTACTTC. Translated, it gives CASSAGVGSYEQYF.

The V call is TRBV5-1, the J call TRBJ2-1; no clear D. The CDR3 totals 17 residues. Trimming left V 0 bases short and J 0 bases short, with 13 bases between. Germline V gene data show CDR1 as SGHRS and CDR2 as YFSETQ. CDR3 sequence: CASSLVLGPSSYNEQFF. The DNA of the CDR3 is TGCGCCAGCAGCTTGGTTTTGGGCCCAAGCTCCTACAATGAGCAGTTCTTC.

The CDR3 region is CASSSGGGGEKLFF. DNA of the CDR3: TGTGCCAGCAGCTCAGGAGGGGGTGGAGAAAAACTGTTTTTT. The chain links TRBV7-2 to TRBJ1-4, with D perhaps matching TRBD1 (6 bases). CDR1 SGHTA and CDR2 FQGNSA come from the germline V gene. CDR3 size: 14 residues. With 4 bases removed from V and 8 bases from J, the gap between germline ends came to 14 bases.

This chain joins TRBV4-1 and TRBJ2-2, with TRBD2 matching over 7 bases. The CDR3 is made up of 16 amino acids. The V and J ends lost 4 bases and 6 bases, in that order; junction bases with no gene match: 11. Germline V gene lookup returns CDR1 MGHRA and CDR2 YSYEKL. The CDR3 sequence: CASSLPGGLRPGELFF. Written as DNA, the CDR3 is TGCGCCAGCAGCCTCCCGGGAGGCTTGCGTCCCGGGGAGCTGTTTTTT.

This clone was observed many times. The CDR3 reads CASSSDQGYYGYTF. The DNA of the CDR3 is TGTGCCAGCAGCTCCGATCAGGGGTACTATGGCTACACCTTC. The chain recombines TRBV5-4 with TRBJ1-2; weak D call: TRBD1 (6 bases). Per the germline V gene, CDR1 is SGHNT and CDR2 is YYREEE (reference sequence). Trimming left V 3 bases short and J 3 bases short, with 12 bases between. The CDR3 totals 14 residues.

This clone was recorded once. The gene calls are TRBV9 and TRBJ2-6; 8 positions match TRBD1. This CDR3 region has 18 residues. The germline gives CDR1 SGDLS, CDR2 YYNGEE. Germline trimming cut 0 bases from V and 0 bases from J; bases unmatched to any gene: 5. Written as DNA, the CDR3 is TGTGCCAGCAGCGTAGGGGGGACAGGCAACTCTGGGGCCAACGTCCTGACTTTC. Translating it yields CASSVGGTGNSGANVLTF. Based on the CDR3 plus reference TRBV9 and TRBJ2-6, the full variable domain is DSGVTQTPKHLITATGQRVTLRCSPRSGDLSVYWYQQSLDQGLQFLIQYYNGEERAKGNILERFSAQQFPDLHSELNLSSLELGDSALYFCASSVGGTGNSGANVLTFGAGSRLTVL.

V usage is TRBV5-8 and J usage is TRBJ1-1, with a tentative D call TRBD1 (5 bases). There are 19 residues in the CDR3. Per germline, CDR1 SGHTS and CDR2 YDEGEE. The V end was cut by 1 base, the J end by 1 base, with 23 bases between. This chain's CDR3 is CASSLILGTQPTPNTEAFF. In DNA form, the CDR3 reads TGTGCCAGCAGCTTGATTTTGGGGACCCAGCCCACTCCGAACACTGAAGCTTTCTTT.

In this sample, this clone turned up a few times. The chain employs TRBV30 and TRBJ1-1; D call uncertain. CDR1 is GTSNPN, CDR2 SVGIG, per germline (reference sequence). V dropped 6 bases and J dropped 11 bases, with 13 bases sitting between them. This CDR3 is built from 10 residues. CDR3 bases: TGTGCCTGTTCGGTGGGTACGGCTTTCTTT. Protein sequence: CACSVGTAFF.

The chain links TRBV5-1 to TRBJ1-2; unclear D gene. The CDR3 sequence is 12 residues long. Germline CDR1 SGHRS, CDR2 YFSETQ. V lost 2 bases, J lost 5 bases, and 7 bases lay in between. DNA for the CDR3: TGCGCCAGCAGCTTTTTCGAGTATGGCTACACCTTC. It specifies CASSFFEYGYTF.

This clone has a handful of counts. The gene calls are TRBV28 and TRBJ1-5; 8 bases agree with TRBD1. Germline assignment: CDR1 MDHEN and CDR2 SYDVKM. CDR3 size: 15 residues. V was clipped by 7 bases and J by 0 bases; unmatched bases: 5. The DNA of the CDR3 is TGTGCCAGCACCCAGACAGGGGTTAGCAATCAGCCCCAGCATTTT. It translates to CASTQTGVSNQPQHF.

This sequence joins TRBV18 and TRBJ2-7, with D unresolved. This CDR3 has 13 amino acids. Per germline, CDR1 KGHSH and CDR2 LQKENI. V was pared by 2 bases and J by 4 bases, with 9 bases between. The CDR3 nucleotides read TGTGCCAGCTCACCATCCCAGATATACGAGCAGTACTTC. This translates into CASSPSQIYEQYF. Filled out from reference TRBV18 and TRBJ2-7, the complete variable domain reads NAGVMQNPRHLVRRRGQEARLRCSPMKGHSHVYWYRQLPEEGLKFMVYLQKENIIDESGMPKERFSAEFPKEGPSILRIQQVVRGDSAAYFCASSPSQIYEQYFGPGTRLTVT.

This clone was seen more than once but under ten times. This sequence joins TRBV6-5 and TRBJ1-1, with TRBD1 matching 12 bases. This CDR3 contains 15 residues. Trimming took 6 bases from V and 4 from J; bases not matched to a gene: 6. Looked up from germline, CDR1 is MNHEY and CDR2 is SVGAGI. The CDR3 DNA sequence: TGTGCCAGCAGGGGGGACAGGGGGCGACTCACTGAAGCTTTCTTT. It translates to CASRGDRGRLTEAFF.

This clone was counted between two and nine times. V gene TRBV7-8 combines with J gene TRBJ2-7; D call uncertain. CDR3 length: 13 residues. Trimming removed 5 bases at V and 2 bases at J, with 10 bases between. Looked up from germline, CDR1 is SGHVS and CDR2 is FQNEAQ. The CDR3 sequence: CASSPVGAYEQYF. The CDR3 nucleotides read TGTGCCAGCAGCCCGGTTGGGGCCTACGAGCAGTACTTC.

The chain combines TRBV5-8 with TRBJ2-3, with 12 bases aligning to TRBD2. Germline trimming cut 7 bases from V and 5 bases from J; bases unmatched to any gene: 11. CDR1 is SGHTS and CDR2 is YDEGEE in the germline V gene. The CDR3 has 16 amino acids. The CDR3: CASRPASGRAVDTQYF. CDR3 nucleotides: TGTGCCAGCCGGCCGGCTAGCGGGAGGGCCGTAGATACGCAGTATTTT.

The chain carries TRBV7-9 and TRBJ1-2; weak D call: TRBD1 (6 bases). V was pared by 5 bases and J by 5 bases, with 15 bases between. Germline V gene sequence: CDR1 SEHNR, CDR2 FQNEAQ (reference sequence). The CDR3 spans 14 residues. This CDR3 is CASSRGAGKYGYTF. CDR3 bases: TGTGCCAGCAGCCGGGGGGCTGGGAAATATGGCTACACCTTC.

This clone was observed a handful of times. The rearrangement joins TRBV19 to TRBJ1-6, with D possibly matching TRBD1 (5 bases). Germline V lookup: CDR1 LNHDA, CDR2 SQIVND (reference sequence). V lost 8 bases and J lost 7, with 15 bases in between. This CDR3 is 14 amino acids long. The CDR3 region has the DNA TGTGCCAGTTCATTTGACAGACAGAATTCACCCCTCCACTTT. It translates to CASSFDRQNSPLHF.

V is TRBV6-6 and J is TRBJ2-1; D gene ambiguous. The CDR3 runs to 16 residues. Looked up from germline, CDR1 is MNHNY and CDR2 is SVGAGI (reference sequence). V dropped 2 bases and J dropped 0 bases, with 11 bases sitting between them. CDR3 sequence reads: CASSYPTPSSYNEQFF. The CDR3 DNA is TGTGCCAGCAGTTACCCGACGCCGAGCTCCTACAATGAGCAGTTCTTC.

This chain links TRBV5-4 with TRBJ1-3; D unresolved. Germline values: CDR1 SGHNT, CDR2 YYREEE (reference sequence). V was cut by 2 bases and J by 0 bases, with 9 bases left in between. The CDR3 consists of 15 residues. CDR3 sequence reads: CASSLNDNSGNTIYF. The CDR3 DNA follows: TGTGCCAGCAGCTTAAACGACAACTCTGGAAACACCATATATTTT.

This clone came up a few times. This CDR3 reads CASSYIRVSYNSPLHF. Written as DNA, the CDR3 is TGTGCCAGCAGTTACATCCGCGTCTCCTATAATTCACCCCTCCACTTT. The V call is TRBV6-6, the J call TRBJ1-6; D call uncertain. Looked up from germline, CDR1 is MNHNY and CDR2 is SVGAGI (reference sequence). The V gene lost 2 bases and the J gene lost 0 bases, with 8 bases spanning the gap. There are 16 residues in the CDR3.

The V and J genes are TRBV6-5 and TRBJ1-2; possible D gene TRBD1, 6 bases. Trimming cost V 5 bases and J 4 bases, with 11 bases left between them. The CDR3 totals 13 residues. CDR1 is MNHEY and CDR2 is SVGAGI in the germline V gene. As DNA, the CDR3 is TGTGCCAGCAGTCGCGGACAGCTCTATGGCTACACCTTC. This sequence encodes CASSRGQLYGYTF.